This TCR beta chain came from a study of regulatory T cells in long-lasting Graves disease. The study, taken as a whole, reports: Under persistent disease, TRBV28, TRBJ1-2 and TRBJ2-5 were used preferentially.

Sequencing libraries for TCR beta were prepared with iRepertoire HTBI primers and Arm-PCR of CDR3 regions. TCRdb called the multiplex PCR reads again in MiXCR, with one record for every CDR3 protein. The table lists about 440,000 distinct CDR3 sequences, about 16% of them singletons. Time point: newly diagnosed GD, antithyroid drugs for less than 3 months. Scientists built the TCR library using RNA that was extracted from PBMCs. EDTA tubes were used for drawing around 8.2 milliliters of peripheral blood. The table lists this clonotype with many counts. What it binds is unknown. CDR3 length: 14 amino acids. Germline V lookup: CDR1 MDHEN, CDR2 SYDVKM. V gave up 7 bases and J gave up 4 bases, with 13 bases separating them. Another study also made use of these data, one on T cells in Graves' hyperthyroidism and ophthalmopathy. This second study notes: Researchers report that a 13 V-J model separated ophthalmopathy from stable hyperthyroidism.

The chain combines TRBV28 with TRBJ1-4; D ambiguous. This receptor was identified in a woman younger than 35 with Graves disease. This material consisted of peripheral blood mononuclear cells (PBMCs), taken at new diagnosis, from a patient treated with antithyroid drugs. For the CDR3, the DNA is TGTGCCAGCATGATGGGAGGGAATAATGAAAAACTGTTTTTT. It translates to CASMMGGNNEKLFF.